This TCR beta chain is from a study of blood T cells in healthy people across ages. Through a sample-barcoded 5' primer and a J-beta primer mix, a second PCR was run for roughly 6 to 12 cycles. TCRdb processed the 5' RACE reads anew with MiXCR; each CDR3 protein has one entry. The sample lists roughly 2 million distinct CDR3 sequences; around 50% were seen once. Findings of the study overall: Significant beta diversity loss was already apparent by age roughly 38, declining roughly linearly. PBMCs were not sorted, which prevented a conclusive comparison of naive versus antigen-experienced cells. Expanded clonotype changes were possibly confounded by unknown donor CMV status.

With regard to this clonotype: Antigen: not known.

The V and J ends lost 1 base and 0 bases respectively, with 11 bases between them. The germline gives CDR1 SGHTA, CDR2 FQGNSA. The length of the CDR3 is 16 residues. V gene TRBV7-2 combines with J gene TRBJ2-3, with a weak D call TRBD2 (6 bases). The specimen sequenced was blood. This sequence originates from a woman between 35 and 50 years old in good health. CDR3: CASSLGLVASTDTQYF. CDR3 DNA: TGTGCCAGCAGCTTAGGACTAGTTGCAAGCACAGATACGCAGTATTTT.